Listed below are T cell receptor beta chains from one sample, sequenced in a study of shared clonotypes between healthy human individuals. Clones were sequenced by immunoSEQ multiplex PCR, and TCRdb holds only the in-frame ones, with some missing. The data contain about half a million clones, around 73% of them singletons. The material sequenced was PBMCs. The receptors come from a woman aged 40-49 years in good health. Some clones in this sample may be carry-over from other donors' samples. Each CDR3 is given with its conserved first and last residue. A D gene is named only where the DNA matches it firmly. The size of a clone is reported for some rows only, either as once, few or many, or as a class for expanded clones.

v_call	d_call	clone_size	j_call	cdr3_aa	cdr3_nt
TRBV29-1	NA	NA	TRBJ2-3	CSVEPGRDTQYF	TGCAGCGTTGAACCGGGCCGGGATACGCAGTATTTT
TRBV29-1	TRBD2	NA	TRBJ2-2	CSVEGMTSGNTGELFF	TGCAGCGTTGAAGGAATGACTAGCGGGAACACCGGGGAGCTGTTTTTT
TRBV9	NA	few	TRBJ1-2	CASRGDGRGDGYTF	TGTGCCAGCAGAGGGGACGGGCGAGGGGATGGCTACACCTTC
TRBV18	NA	NA	TRBJ2-7	CASSALGNEQYF	TGTGCCAGCTCAGCCCTGGGGAACGAGCAGTACTTC
TRBV9	NA	NA	TRBJ2-1	CASSVSQDPYNEQFF	TGTGCCAGCAGCGTATCGCAGGATCCCTACAATGAGCAGTTCTTC
TRBV27	NA	NA	TRBJ2-2	CASSLFSISGTTNTGELFF	TGTGCCAGCAGTTTATTTTCCATATCTGGGACCACGAACACCGGGGAGCTGTTTTTT
TRBV27	TRBD2	NA	TRBJ2-5	CASSRGLAGGPVGTQYF	TGTGCCAGCAGTAGGGGACTAGCGGGAGGGCCAGTCGGGACCCAGTACTTC
TRBV5-1	NA	NA	TRBJ2-3	CASSSPVASTDTQYF	TGCGCCAGCAGCTCCCCCGTAGCTAGCACAGATACGCAGTATTTT
TRBV7-7	TRBD1	NA	TRBJ2-7	CASSLREETGASLSYEQYF	TGTGCCAGCAGCTTAAGAGAGGAGACAGGGGCCTCTCTCTCCTACGAGCAGTACTTC
TRBV27	NA	few	TRBJ1-5	CASRGRGGNSNQPQHF	TGTGCCAGCAGGGGGAGAGGTGGAAATAGCAATCAGCCCCAGCATTTT
TRBV2	NA	NA	TRBJ1-4	CASKGRGHNEKLFF	TGTGCCAGCAAGGGCAGGGGCCATAATGAAAAACTGTTTTTT
TRBV7-9	NA	NA	TRBJ2-7	CASSRTGLPVNEQYF	TGTGCCAGCAGCCGAACAGGGCTTCCAGTGAACGAGCAGTACTTC
TRBV5-4	TRBD2	NA	TRBJ2-5	CASSRTAGGPQETQYF	TGTGCCAGCAGCCGAACAGCGGGAGGGCCCCAAGAGACCCAGTACTTC
TRBV7-9	NA	few	TRBJ2-7	CASSPGRTSYEQYF	TGTGCCAGCAGCCCAGGACGGACCTCCTACGAGCAGTACTTC
TRBV18	TRBD2	few	TRBJ2-1	CASSPTRGRASEQFF	TGTGCCAGCTCACCAACTCGCGGGAGGGCCTCTGAGCAGTTCTTC
TRBV7-8	TRBD2	many	TRBJ2-3	CASSISGRADTQYF	TGTGCCAGCAGCATTAGCGGGAGGGCAGATACGCAGTATTTT
TRBV9	NA	once	TRBJ2-5	CASSVDSGLEETQYF	TGTGCCAGCAGCGTAGATTCGGGGCTAGAAGAGACCCAGTACTTC
TRBV19	NA	NA	TRBJ2-1	CASSDGIYNEQFF	TGTGCCAGTAGTGACGGGATCTACAATGAGCAGTTCTTC
TRBV10-2	NA	NA	TRBJ2-6	CASSESKVSGANVLTF	TGCGCCAGCAGTGAGTCGAAGGTCTCTGGGGCCAACGTCCTGACTTTC
TRBV11-2	NA	NA	TRBJ2-7	CASSSGGTSYEQYF	TGTGCCAGCAGCTCAGGAGGTACCTCCTACGAGCAGTACTTC
TRBV27	NA	NA	TRBJ1-4	CASSLVGSGKLFF	TGTGCCAGCAGTTTAGTAGGGAGCGGAAAACTGTTTTTT
TRBV11-3	NA	few	TRBJ2-3	CASSPRVGKGDTQYF	TGTGCCAGCAGCCCCCGAGTGGGAAAAGGAGATACGCAGTATTTT
TRBV28	NA	once	TRBJ1-5	CASRTGYQPQHF	TGTGCCAGCAGAACAGGGTATCAGCCCCAGCATTTT
TRBV9	NA	NA	TRBJ1-2	CASSVTFKGTYGYTF	TGTGCCAGCAGCGTAACGTTCAAGGGAACCTATGGCTACACCTTC
TRBV7-9	TRBD1	NA	TRBJ2-7	CASSPDRVSYEQYF	TGTGCCAGCAGTCCCGACAGGGTCTCCTACGAGCAGTACTTC
TRBV5-1	NA	many	TRBJ2-7	CASSLEGSNYEQYF	TGCGCCAGCAGCTTGGAGGGCAGTAACTACGAGCAGTACTTC
TRBV5-1	NA	NA	TRBJ1-3	CASSPGPPSGNTIYF	TGCGCCAGCAGCCCGGGACCGCCGTCTGGAAACACCATATATTTT
TRBV29-1	TRBD2	NA	TRBJ2-1	CSVGTSGRARQYEQFF	TGCAGCGTTGGGACTAGCGGGAGGGCCCGGCAATATGAGCAGTTCTTC
TRBV7-8	NA	once	TRBJ2-5	CASSLAETQYF	TGTGCCAGCAGCTTGGCAGAGACCCAGTACTTC
TRBV6-5	TRBD2	NA	TRBJ2-1	CASEKRGGYNEQFF	TGTGCCAGCGAGAAGCGGGGCGGATACAATGAGCAGTTCTTC
TRBV10-3	TRBD1	NA	TRBJ2-3	CAARGDRSPDTQYF	TGTGCCGCGAGGGGGGACAGGAGTCCAGATACGCAGTATTTT
TRBV7-9	TRBD2	NA	TRBJ2-5	CASRHTSVQETQYF	TGTGCCAGCAGACACACTAGCGTGCAAGAGACCCAGTACTTC
TRBV27	NA	NA	TRBJ2-2	CASSPDGTNTGELFF	TGTGCCAGCAGTCCGGACGGAACGAACACCGGGGAGCTGTTTTTT
TRBV9	TRBD2	NA	TRBJ2-1	CASSVTTSGSQFF	TGTGCCAGCAGCGTAACAACTAGCGGCAGTCAGTTCTTC
TRBV30	NA	NA	TRBJ1-3	CAWQVASGNTIYF	TGTGCCTGGCAAGTAGCCTCTGGAAACACCATATATTTT
TRBV25-1	TRBD1	once	TRBJ2-3	CASSPREGTALSPDTQYF	TGTGCCAGCAGTCCTCGAGAGGGGACAGCTCTTAGTCCAGATACGCAGTATTTT
TRBV5-1	NA	many	TRBJ2-7	CASSLRGGYEQYF	TGCGCCAGCAGCTTGCGGGGCGGCTACGAGCAGTACTTC
TRBV10-2	TRBD2	NA	TRBJ2-1	CASSTSGPYNEQFF	TGCGCCAGCTCAACTAGCGGTCCCTACAATGAGCAGTTCTTC
TRBV30	NA	NA	TRBJ2-7	CALNDYTYEQYF	TGTGCCCTCAACGATTACACCTACGAGCAGTACTTC
TRBV11-2	NA	NA	TRBJ2-5	CASSLSGREETQYF	TGTGCCAGCAGCCTCTCAGGGCGGGAAGAGACCCAGTACTTC
TRBV28	TRBD2	NA	TRBJ2-7	CATGGLAGPGEQYF	TGTGCCACGGGGGGCCTAGCGGGGCCGGGTGAGCAGTACTTC
TRBV30	NA	NA	TRBJ2-3	CACSGSTDTQYF	TGTGCCTGTAGCGGTAGCACAGATACGCAGTATTTT
TRBV6-5	TRBD1	few	TRBJ2-3	CASSYGTGVTDTQYF	TGTGCCAGCAGTTACGGGACAGGGGTCACAGATACGCAGTATTTT
TRBV7-2	NA	NA	TRBJ2-5	CASSLVTGFSETQYF	TGTGCCAGCAGCTTAGTTACAGGGTTTTCGGAGACCCAGTACTTC
TRBV7-9	TRBD1	NA	TRBJ2-7	CASSPDRGRYEQYF	TGTGCCAGCAGCCCCGACAGGGGGCGATACGAGCAGTACTTC
TRBV6-5	NA	NA	TRBJ2-3	CASSYSGGGATDTQYF	TGTGCCAGCAGTTATTCAGGAGGGGGGGCGACAGATACGCAGTATTTT
TRBV27	TRBD2	NA	TRBJ2-1	CASRSGASGVYNEQFF	TGTGCCAGCAGGTCGGGGGCTAGCGGGGTCTACAATGAGCAGTTCTTC
TRBV5-4	TRBD2	few	TRBJ2-5	CASSGYHSGRRETQYF	TGTGCCAGCAGCGGATATCATAGCGGGAGGAGAGAGACCCAGTACTTC
TRBV6-5	NA	NA	TRBJ2-1	CASSRDGSYNEQFF	TGTGCCAGCAGTAGGGACGGTTCCTACAATGAGCAGTTCTTC
TRBV5-4	NA	NA	TRBJ2-7	CASSLDGGEQYF	TGTGCCAGCAGCTTGGATGGGGGCGAGCAGTACTTC
TRBV6-5	TRBD1	NA	TRBJ2-3	CASSKGQTSTDTQYF	TGTGCCAGCAGCAAGGGACAGACTAGCACAGATACGCAGTATTTT
TRBV28	NA	few	TRBJ2-4	CASSPPTDTNIQYF	TGTGCCAGCAGCCCTCCGACAGATACAAACATTCAGTACTTC